This TCR beta chain was sequenced in a study of OX40 agonist ivuxolimab in advanced cancers. Method: immunoSEQ multiplex PCR; TCRdb's copy keeps in-frame clones and lacks some. The sample holds just under 85,000 clones, 65% to 85% seen once. On this clone: One end of the junction is discordant with germline, which a read error may explain.

This specimen consisted of CD4+ or CD8+ T cells sorted from blood, obtained in a trial of the OX40 agonist ivuxolimab. The TCR was taken from an adult with an advanced solid tumor such as melanoma, head and neck, liver or kidney cancer.

CDR3 bases: TGTGCTAGCAGCCGGGGGTCCGGGAATGAGCAGTTCTTC. It translates to CASSRGSGNEQFF. This chain joins TRBV7-7 and TRBJ2-1, with D perhaps TRBD2 (6 bases). The CDR3 has 13 residues. Germline CDR1 SSHAT, CDR2 FNYEAQ (reference sequence).